This TCR beta chain is drawn from a study of Graves' ophthalmopathy and Graves' hyperthyroidism. The overall study: There was a collection of peripheral blood at initial diagnosis, before any treatment.

Beta-chain TCR CDR3 regions were amplified from RNA transcripts. RT-PCR with HTBI primers came first, then second-round multiplex PCR. TCRdb ran MiXCR on the multiplex PCR reads and lists one entry per CDR3 protein. The sample yields 40,000 or so distinct CDR3 sequences, over 40% seen once. This clonotype was recorded at least ten times. V lost 3 bases to trimming and J lost 0 bases, with 11 bases between them. CDR3 size: 15 residues. The V gene's germline CDR1 is DFQATT and CDR2 SNEGSKA (reference sequence). The receptor was derived from an adult man with Graves' ophthalmopathy. The V and J genes are TRBV20-1 and TRBJ2-2, with a weak D call TRBD1 (6 bases). The sequenced material came from peripheral blood. This CDR3 reads CSARRAGANTGELFF. The CDR3 DNA follows: TGCAGTGCTAGGAGGGCAGGGGCGAACACCGGGGAGCTGTTTTTT.